A single sample is the source of the 27 T cell receptor beta chains below, sequenced in a study of blood T cells in healthy people across ages. Through a sample-barcoded 5' primer and a J-beta primer mix, a second PCR was run for roughly 7 to 12 cycles. TCRdb re-called the 5' RACE reads with MiXCR, one entry per CDR3 protein. The table includes roughly 800,000 distinct CDR3 sequences, roughly 40% detected once. Sequenced sample: blood. The source of these receptors is a man between 18 and 35 years old in good health.

The table lists this clonotype with a few counts. The chain joins TRBV5-1 to TRBJ2-3; a weak D match, TRBD1 (8 bases). CDR1 SGHRS and CDR2 YFSETQ come from the germline V gene. V dropped 3 bases and J dropped 6 bases, with 14 bases sitting between them. The CDR3 is 14 residues long. CDR3 residues: CASSSTGEGDTQYF. CDR3 in DNA: TGCGCCAGCAGCTCGACAGGGGAGGGGGATACGCAGTATTTT.

Concerning this clonotype itself: Possible read error: a much larger clone is one base away. V is TRBV20-1 and J is TRBJ2-1; D might be TRBD2 (6 bases). This CDR3 region has 15 residues. Deletions cut 5 bases from V and 5 bases from J, with 19 bases between. Germline V gene sequence: CDR1 DFQATT, CDR2 SNEGSKA (reference sequence). The CDR3 spells CSAGGRVTGDNEQFF. CDR3 sequence (DNA): TGCAGTGCTGGAGGGAGAGTGACTGGTGACAATGAGCAGTTCTTC.

This clonotype was detected many times. The genes are TRBV18 and TRBJ2-7; D possibly corresponds to TRBD2 (5 bases). V was shortened by 6 bases and J by 3 bases, with 15 bases between the two germline ends. The CDR3 spans 14 residues. Per the germline V gene, CDR1 is KGHSH and CDR2 is LQKENI. The CDR3 here is CASSLTREVYEQYF. The DNA for the CDR3 is TGTGCCAGCTCCCTCACCCGGGAAGTCTACGAGCAGTACTTC.

This clonotype has just a few counts. The chain is built from TRBV29-1 and TRBJ2-2; D remains unclear. CDR3 length: 12 residues. V lost 4 bases, J lost 4 bases, and 7 bases lay in between. The germline V gene encodes CDR1 SQVTM and CDR2 ANQGSEA. The CDR3 loop is CSVVASTGELFF. In DNA, the CDR3 is TGCAGCGTTGTGGCCTCCACCGGGGAGCTGTTTTTT.

The chain carries TRBV18 and TRBJ1-5, with 7 bases that match TRBD1. Germline V CDR1 and CDR2: KGHSH, LQKENI. The CDR3 totals 15 residues. V trimming: 4 bases; J trimming: 10 bases; junction bases outside the gene matches: 13. The CDR3 coding sequence is TGTGCCAGCTCACTAGAGACGGTCTCAGGGGGACCCCAGCATTTT. Encoded protein: CASSLETVSGGPQHF. Variable domain in full (rest from reference TRBV18 and TRBJ1-5): NAGVMQNPRHLVRRRGQEARLRCSPMKGHSHVYWYRQLPEEGLKFMVYLQKENIIDESGMPKERFSAEFPKEGPSILRIQQVVRGDSAAYFCASSLETVSGGPQHFGDGTRLSIL.

This clonotype was found a few times. The chain uses TRBV7-9 and TRBJ2-5; no reliable D call. In germline, CDR1 is SEHNR, CDR2 FQNEAQ (reference sequence). CDR3 size: 15 residues. Trimming cost V 5 bases and J 5 bases, with 18 bases left between them. The CDR3 region has the DNA TGTGCCAGCAGCCCCCCTGAATCCTTCGGGGAGACCCAGTACTTC. Encoded protein: CASSPPESFGETQYF. The full variable domain, with the rest looked up from reference TRBV7-9 and TRBJ2-5, is DTGVSQNPRHKITKRGQNVTFRCDPISEHNRLYWYRQTLGQGPEFLTYFQNEAQLEKSRLLSDRFSAERPKGSFSTLEIQRTEQGDSAMYLCASSPPESFGETQYFGPGTRLLVL.

V is TRBV15 and J is TRBJ2-3; D unresolved. V was trimmed by 8 bases and J by 1 base, leaving 13 bases between them. The CDR3 is 14 amino acids. Germline-derived CDR1 and CDR2 are LNHNV and YYDKDF (reference sequence). CDR3 coding DNA: TGTGCCACCGCCGACGATAATCGCACAGATACGCAGTATTTT. Protein sequence: CATADDNRTDTQYF.

The chain employs TRBV12-3 or TRBV12-4 and TRBJ1-1; possibly TRBD1 for D (5 bases). CDR3 length: 14 residues. V was clipped by 1 base and J by 5 bases, with 11 bases between them. DNA of the CDR3: TGTGCCAGCAGTTTAGTGGGGGGGGTTACTGAAGCTTTCTTT. It encodes CASSLVGGVTEAFF.

This clonotype appeared a few times. This sequence may be a read error, since a much larger clone differs from it by one base. The gene calls are TRBV5-6 and TRBJ2-5; 7 bases agree with TRBD2. Trimming removed 4 bases from V and 11 bases from J; junction bases left unmatched: 14. Per the germline V gene, CDR1 is SGHDT and CDR2 is YYEEEE. The CDR3 spans 14 residues. The CDR3 reads CASSPDSGAGEQYF. CDR3 bases: TGTGCCAGCAGCCCTGACAGCGGGGCAGGTGAGCAGTACTTC.

The rearrangement uses TRBV15 and TRBJ2-7, with D hard to call. Germline V gene lookup returns CDR1 LNHNV and CDR2 YYDKDF (reference sequence). Trimming shortened V by 7 bases and J by 0 bases, and 16 bases separated the two germline ends. The CDR3 covers 15 residues. CDR3 loop: CATKAEVASSYEQYF. For the CDR3, the DNA is TGTGCCACCAAAGCAGAAGTCGCCAGCTCCTACGAGCAGTACTTC.

This clonotype occurred many times. This sequence joins TRBV27 and TRBJ2-7, with a weak D call TRBD1 (6 bases). V dropped 2 bases and J dropped 3 bases, with 11 bases sitting between them. The CDR3 covers 14 residues. Germline-derived CDR1 and CDR2 are MNHEY and SMNVEV (reference sequence). In nucleotides, the CDR3 is TGTGCCAGCAGTTTAGGGGGCACCTTCTACGAGCAGTACTTC. Protein product: CASSLGGTFYEQYF.

The chain couples TRBV3-1 to TRBJ2-2; D might be TRBD1 (5 bases). Trimming stripped 3 bases from V and 6 bases from J, with 11 bases between. Germline V lookup: CDR1 LGHDT, CDR2 YNNKEL (reference sequence). The CDR3 covers 14 residues. The CDR3 sequence is CASSHAGSAGELFF. In nucleotides, the CDR3 is TGTGCCAGCAGCCACGCAGGGTCCGCCGGGGAGCTGTTTTTT.

The genes are TRBV20-1 and TRBJ2-1; D might be TRBD2 (5 bases). This CDR3 comprises 16 residues. Germline values: CDR1 DFQATT, CDR2 SNEGSKA (reference sequence). V was cut by 0 bases and J by 7 bases, with 19 bases left in between. The CDR3 spells CSARDLGRAPGNEQFF. The DNA of the CDR3 is TGCAGTGCTAGAGATTTAGGTAGGGCCCCGGGGAATGAGCAGTTCTTC.

This sequence joins TRBV12-3 or TRBV12-4 and TRBJ1-6; D is undetermined. V was cut by 3 bases and J by 6 bases, with 6 bases left in between. The CDR3 sequence is 13 residues long. DNA of the CDR3: TGTGCCAGCAGTTTCGGAGTTAATTCACCCCTCCACTTT. Translating gives CASSFGVNSPLHF.

This clonotype was detected only a few times. The chain couples TRBV29-1 to TRBJ1-3; D not certain. With 1 base removed from V and 0 bases from J, the gap between germline ends came to 4 bases. The CDR3 is 13 amino acids. Germline assignment: CDR1 SQVTM and CDR2 ANQGSEA. CDR3 bases: TGCAGCGTTGAAGGAGTCTCTGGAAACACCATATATTTT. Translation: CSVEGVSGNTIYF.

This clonotype turned up a few times. The rearrangement joins TRBV5-1 to TRBJ1-6; a weak D match, TRBD1 (5 bases). The V gene lost 0 bases and the J gene lost 7 bases, with 11 bases spanning the gap. The germline gives CDR1 SGHRS, CDR2 YFSETQ. The CDR3 loop spans 15 amino acids. The CDR3 here is CASSLEGRVNSPLHF. In DNA form, the CDR3 reads TGCGCCAGCAGCTTGGAGGGACGGGTAAATTCACCCCTCCACTTT. The full variable domain, with the rest looked up from reference TRBV5-1 and TRBJ1-6, is KAGVTQTPRYLIKTRGQQVTLSCSPISGHRSVSWYQQTPGQGLQFLFEYFSETQRNKGNFPGRFSGRQFSNSRSEMNVSTLELGDSALYLCASSLEGRVNSPLHFGNGTRLTVT.

The chain has TRBV20-1 and TRBJ2-5, with a weak D call TRBD2 (7 bases). The V end was cut by 3 bases, the J end by 3 bases, with 17 bases between. In germline, CDR1 is DFQATT, CDR2 SNEGSKA (reference sequence). The CDR3 totals 15 residues. CDR3 region: CSARGGGRGKETQYF. The CDR3 region has the DNA TGCAGTGCTAGGGGGGGGGGGCGAGGCAAAGAGACCCAGTACTTC.

The V gene is TRBV2, the J gene TRBJ2-2; D gene unclear. The CDR3 is 13 residues long. Germline CDR1 is SNHLY and CDR2 is FYNNEI. The germline V and J ends were trimmed by 8 bases and 3 bases, with 10 bases remaining between them. CDR3: CASSARHTGELFF. For the CDR3, the DNA is TGTGCCAGCTCGGCTAGACACACCGGGGAGCTGTTTTTT.

This clonotype was observed a few times. The chain couples TRBV5-5 to TRBJ1-6; possibly TRBD1 for D (5 bases). Germline CDR1 is SGHKS and CDR2 is YYEKEE (reference sequence). V dropped 6 bases and J dropped 9 bases, with 16 bases sitting between them. The CDR3 totals 14 residues. DNA of the CDR3: TGTGCCAGCACCCTACCAGGGAACGGTTCACCCCTCCACTTT. As protein: CASTLPGNGSPLHF.

This clonotype occurred many times. J is TRBJ2-3 and V is TRBV4-1; weak D call: TRBD2 (7 bases). The CDR3 extends over 14 amino acids. Trimming removed 1 base at V and 4 bases at J, with 9 bases between. The germline CDR1 and CDR2 sequences are MGHRA and YSYEKL. CDR3 in amino acids: CASSQGGGADTQYF. CDR3 nucleotides: TGCGCCAGCAGCCAAGGAGGGGGGGCAGATACGCAGTATTTT.

In this sample, this clonotype turned up a few times. The rearrangement joins TRBV28 to TRBJ2-7; tentative D call: TRBD2 (7 bases). The CDR3 covers 15 residues. Germline loops: CDR1 MDHEN, CDR2 SYDVKM. V was shortened by 6 bases and J by 9 bases, with 24 bases between the two germline ends. The CDR3 is CASSLAGASPGVQYF. CDR3 in DNA: TGTGCCAGCAGCCTGGCGGGGGCCTCACCGGGTGTGCAGTACTTC.

This clonotype was seen a few times. The rearrangement joins TRBV28 to TRBJ2-1; 10 bases map to TRBD1. The J call is uncertain, as TRBJ2-7 better fits the DNA end. Per germline, CDR1 MDHEN and CDR2 SYDVKM. The CDR3 runs 15 residues. This CDR3 is CASSPGQGSYNEQYF. CDR3 nucleotides: TGTGCCAGCAGCCCGGGACAGGGGTCCTACAATGAGCAGTACTTC.

The V and J genes are TRBV10-3 and TRBJ2-5; 7 bases align to TRBD1. CDR1 ENHRY and CDR2 SYGVKD come from the germline V gene. V shed 4 bases, J shed 1 base, and the junction held 3 bases outside the gene matches. This CDR3 comprises 14 residues. The CDR3 DNA follows: TGTGCCATCAGTGGGACAGGCCCCCAAGAGACCCAGTACTTC. Translated, it gives CAISGTGPQETQYF.

The CDR3 sequence: CASRLQGREYF. CDR3 coding DNA: TGTGCCAGCAGATTACAGGGTAGGGAGTACTTC. The chain carries TRBV6-5 and TRBJ2-7; D perhaps matches TRBD1 (6 bases). Germline loops: CDR1 MNHEY, CDR2 SVGAGI. V gave up 6 bases and J gave up 11 bases, with 14 bases separating them. The CDR3 is made up of 11 amino acids.

This clonotype has at least ten counts. V gene TRBV12-3 or TRBV12-4 combines with J gene TRBJ1-2; 8 bases fit TRBD1. Trimming took 4 bases from V and 8 from J; bases not matched to a gene: 6. The CDR3 has 13 residues. CDR3 loop: CASSSTGGGGYTF. In DNA form, the CDR3 reads TGTGCCAGCAGTTCCACAGGGGGAGGAGGCTACACCTTC.

Only a few counts were recorded for this clonotype. The chain combines TRBV5-4 with TRBJ2-1, with D possibly being TRBD2 (5 bases). V was pared by 1 base and J by 6 bases, with 14 bases between. Germline CDR1 SGHNT, CDR2 YYREEE (reference sequence). The CDR3 loop spans 15 amino acids. In DNA form, the CDR3 reads TGTGCCAGCAGCTTGAGCGGAGTCCTGGGCAATGAGCAGTTCTTC. It translates to CASSLSGVLGNEQFF.

This sequence joins TRBV7-2 and TRBJ2-7, with 8 positions matching TRBD1. Looked up from germline, CDR1 is SGHTA and CDR2 is FQGNSA. V lost 8 bases to trimming and J lost 7 bases; unmatched junction nucleotides: 7. This CDR3 region has 12 residues. Written as DNA, the CDR3 is TGTGCCAGCGGCAGGGGGCGACGGGAGCAGTACTTC. It encodes CASGRGRREQYF.